The 24 T cell receptor beta chains presented below share a single source sample, sequenced in a study of post-analysis software for immune sequencing data. Study-wide points: TRBV segments more frequent in patients than in controls numbered several and included TRBV5-6, TRBV5-1 and TRBV20-1.

Antigen specificity for these receptors is unknown. Unique molecular identifiers had been added to the TCR beta cDNA libraries. TCRdb re-analysed the PCR reads in MiXCR, keeping a single row per CDR3 protein. The table has hundreds of thousands of distinct CDR3 sequences, roughly 29% seen once; the top ten hold about 0.5%. Sequenced input: blood. The source is a girl aged 10-17 years with multiple sclerosis.

This clonotype appeared a few times. The V call is TRBV27, the J call TRBJ2-3; 12 positions match TRBD2. Germline assignment: CDR1 MNHEY and CDR2 SMNVEV (reference sequence). The V segment lost 6 bases and the J segment 7 bases; nucleotides outside the gene matches: 8. The CDR3 runs to 15 residues. Written as DNA, the CDR3 is TGTGCCAGCAGAGTGCTAGCGGGAGGGCCCAATACGCAGTATTTT. Amino acids: CASRVLAGGPNTQYF.

The chain is built from TRBV3-1 and TRBJ2-5, with D possibly being TRBD1 (5 bases). Germline CDR1 and CDR2: LGHDT and YNNKEL (reference sequence). V dropped 8 bases and J dropped 3 bases, with 16 bases sitting between them. The CDR3 covers 14 residues. The CDR3 reads CASRKPGAEETQYF. In DNA, the CDR3 is TGTGCCAGCCGGAAGCCTGGGGCAGAAGAGACCCAGTACTTC.

The V call is TRBV20-1, the J call TRBJ2-5; 7 bases align to TRBD1. The CDR3 is made up of 16 amino acids. Germline assignment: CDR1 DFQATT and CDR2 SNEGSKA (reference sequence). The V gene end was trimmed by 1 base and the J gene end by 1 base; junction bases not matched to a gene: 9. The CDR3 here is CSARGVRDRPQETQYF. The CDR3 DNA sequence: TGCAGTGCTAGAGGAGTCCGGGACAGACCCCAAGAGACCCAGTACTTC.

The V gene is TRBV4-3, the J gene TRBJ2-1; 10 bases are a match to TRBD2. CDR1 is LGHNA, CDR2 YSLEER, per germline. The CDR3 consists of 19 residues. The V segment lost 1 base and the J segment 9 bases; nucleotides outside the gene matches: 18. The CDR3 DNA sequence: TGCGCCAGCAGCCAAGGTAGCCGCGGCTTTAGCGGGAGGAATTCTGAGCAGTTCTTC. Translating gives CASSQGSRGFSGRNSEQFF.

This rearrangement joins TRBV29-1 to TRBJ1-2; D is ambiguous. The V gene's germline CDR1 is SQVTM and CDR2 ANQGSEA. This CDR3 comprises 12 residues. The DNA for the CDR3 is TGCGGGGAGGGCGGCCAAAACGGTGGCTACACCTTC. It is translated as CGEGGQNGGYTF.

For the CDR3, the DNA is TGTGCCAGCAGTCCGATCGGCACAGGGGGGCGAGAGACCCAGTACTTC. Residues: CASSPIGTGGRETQYF. The gene calls are TRBV28 and TRBJ2-5, with 8 bases matching TRBD1. The germline V gene encodes CDR1 MDHEN and CDR2 SYDVKM. The CDR3 contains 16 residues. Unmatched junction bases numbered 12, after V lost 5 bases and J lost 4 bases. The variable domain in full, completed from reference TRBV28 and TRBJ2-5, reads DVKVTQSSRYLVKRTGEKVFLECVQDMDHENMFWYRQDPGLGLRLIYFSYDVKMKEKGDIPEGYSVSREKKERFSLILESASTNQTSMYLCASSPIGTGGRETQYFGPGTRLLVL.

This clonotype was found a few times. The genes are TRBV11-2 and TRBJ2-5; D call uncertain. Germline V gene data show CDR1 as SGHAT and CDR2 as FQNNGV. The CDR3 totals 12 residues. The V end lost 1 base, the J end lost 7 bases, and 7 bases lay between the germline ends. The CDR3 sequence is CASSLAAATQYF. CDR3 in DNA: TGTGCCAGCAGCTTAGCTGCGGCGACCCAGTACTTC.

This clonotype has more than one count but fewer than ten. The chain is built from TRBV10-2 and TRBJ2-7; weak D call: TRBD1 (7 bases). Trimming took 6 bases from V and 3 from J, leaving 15 bases between them. Germline V gene sequence: CDR1 WSHSY, CDR2 SAAADI. The CDR3 contains 14 residues. CDR3 residues: CASSKYRGGYEQYF. The CDR3 DNA sequence: TGCGCCAGCAGCAAATACAGGGGAGGCTACGAGCAGTACTTC.

V gene TRBV10-2 combines with J gene TRBJ2-7; D may be TRBD1 (5 bases). V was cut by 6 bases and J by 2 bases, with 23 bases left in between. This CDR3 region has 17 residues. Germline V gene data show CDR1 as WSHSY and CDR2 as SAAADI. The CDR3 DNA is TGCGCCAGCAGCCTACCGTCGCAGGGAACGATGGCCTACGAGCAGTACTTC. Its translation: CASSLPSQGTMAYEQYF.

A word on this clonotype: With a much larger clone just one base away, this may be a read error. J is TRBJ2-1 and V is TRBV7-9; D gene unclear. The CDR3 length is 15 residues. Germline CDR1 SEHNR, CDR2 FQNEAQ (reference sequence). Trimming stripped 2 bases from V and 6 bases from J, with 14 bases between. CDR3 sequence: CASSLSESASNEQFF. The CDR3, as DNA: TGTGCCAGCAGCTTAAGCGAGAGTGCTTCCAATGAGCAGTTCTTC.

This clonotype was seen once. The germline gene is not matched at one end of the junction; a read error may be the cause. The J gene is TRBJ1-5, the V gene TRBV6-5; no clear D. This CDR3 is 21 amino acids long. Germline CDR1 reads MNHEY; CDR2 reads SVGAGI. CDR3 in DNA: TGTGCCAGCAGTCACTCTCGACTCATGGTGGGAGGGAAGCTGAGCAATCAGCCCCAGCATTTT. Its translation is CASSHSRLMVGGKLSNQPQHF.

The J gene is TRBJ2-7, the V gene TRBV18; D is uncertain. In germline, CDR1 is KGHSH, CDR2 LQKENI. This CDR3 has 13 amino acids. The ends were cut back, 6 bases at V and 5 bases at J, with 14 bases in the middle. For the CDR3, the DNA is TGTGCCAGCTCGCCCACGGTCTCGCACGAGCAGTACTTC. Amino acids: CASSPTVSHEQYF.

This clonotype was seen only a few times. The chain combines TRBV7-9 with TRBJ2-5; D unclear. Trimming took off 2 bases at V and 4 bases at J, with 5 bases between the two ends. The CDR3 runs to 12 residues. CDR1 is SEHNR and CDR2 is FQNEAQ in the germline V gene (reference sequence). CDR3 residues: CASSLMAETQYF. The DNA of the CDR3 is TGTGCCAGCAGCTTAATGGCAGAGACCCAGTACTTC.

The CDR3 loop is CAISAPDRGFGEQYF. CDR3 sequence (DNA): TGTGCCATCAGTGCCCCGGACAGGGGGTTTGGCGAGCAGTACTTC. The chain links TRBV10-3 to TRBJ2-7; 10 bases align to TRBD1. V was pared by 4 bases and J by 6 bases, with 9 bases of the junction left unmatched. The CDR3 is made up of 15 amino acids. CDR1 and CDR2 from the germline V gene are ENHRY and SYGVKD.

This chain joins TRBV20-1 and TRBJ2-3; 11 nucleotides agree with TRBD2. V trimming: 1 base; J trimming: 2 bases; junction bases outside the gene matches: 11. The CDR3 contains 18 residues. From germline, CDR1 is DFQATT and CDR2 SNEGSKA (reference sequence). CDR3 amino acids: CSARGTSGRMTYTDTQYF. The CDR3 coding sequence is TGCAGTGCTAGAGGGACTAGCGGGCGTATGACCTACACAGATACGCAGTATTTT.

This clonotype occurred a few times. The chain combines TRBV29-1 with TRBJ2-4; D gene uncertain. The germline V gene has CDR1 SQVTM and CDR2 ANQGSEA. This CDR3 is built from 14 residues. V dropped 4 bases and J dropped 3 bases, with 13 bases sitting between them. The CDR3 region has the DNA TGCAGCGTTGTGATTGTGGGCGGCAAAAACATTCAGTACTTC. This codes for CSVVIVGGKNIQYF.

This chain joins TRBV24-1 and TRBJ2-2; 10 nucleotides align to TRBD1. From germline, CDR1 is KGHDR and CDR2 SFDVKD. This CDR3 comprises 18 residues. The J segment lost 6 bases and the V segment lost 0 bases, leaving 9 bases of the junction unmatched. CDR3 sequence: CATSDLPSPGQGPGELFF. DNA for the CDR3: TGTGCCACCAGTGATTTGCCCAGTCCGGGACAGGGGCCCGGGGAGCTGTTTTTT.

The chain couples TRBV29-1 to TRBJ2-5; 16 bases map to TRBD2. The J call may be mistaken, given a closer DNA end match to TRBJ2-7. The germline V gene encodes CDR1 SQVTM and CDR2 ANQGSEA. The CDR3 contains 16 residues. CDR3 nucleotides: TGCAGCGTTGAAGGGGGACTAGCGGGAGGGCCCTACGAGCAGTACTTC. Translation: CSVEGGLAGGPYEQYF.

This clonotype was seen repeatedly, ten times or more. The chain links TRBV4-3 to TRBJ2-1; TRBD1 might be the D (7 bases). CDR3 length equals 15 residues. In germline, CDR1 is LGHNA, CDR2 YSLEER. Trimming cost V 3 bases and J 6 bases, with 15 bases left between them. CDR3 region: CASSQWGDSLNEQFF. In DNA, the CDR3 is TGCGCCAGCAGCCAGTGGGGGGACAGTCTCAATGAGCAGTTCTTC.

The chain is built from TRBV20-1 and TRBJ1-1; D not certain. The ends were cut back, 2 bases at V and 1 base at J, with 17 bases in the middle. Germline CDR1 reads DFQATT; CDR2 reads SNEGSKA (reference sequence). CDR3 size: 16 residues. The CDR3 is CSARLTVKAANTEAFF. The CDR3 region has the DNA TGCAGTGCTAGACTTACCGTAAAAGCGGCGAACACTGAAGCTTTCTTT.

The V gene is TRBV24-1, the J gene TRBJ1-5; D is undetermined. V gave up 5 bases and J gave up 0 bases, with 10 bases separating them. There are 15 residues in the CDR3. Germline V gene lookup returns CDR1 KGHDR and CDR2 SFDVKD. CDR3 bases: TGTGCCACCAGTGCGGGCAGATATAGCAATCAGCCCCAGCATTTT. It codes for CATSAGRYSNQPQHF.

The V call is TRBV5-4, the J call TRBJ2-1; 13 nucleotides align to TRBD2. Trimming took 3 bases from V and 7 from J; bases not matched to a gene: 7. Germline V CDR1 and CDR2: SGHNT, YYREEE (reference sequence). There are 16 residues in the CDR3. The CDR3 DNA is TGTGCCAGCAGCTCCCGACTAGCGGGAGGCGGGAATGAGCAGTTCTTC. It is translated as CASSSRLAGGGNEQFF.

J is TRBJ1-1 and V is TRBV7-2; D not resolved. Looked up from germline, CDR1 is SGHTA and CDR2 is FQGNSA. V was pared by 7 bases and J by 1 base, with 13 bases between. This CDR3 region has 14 residues. CDR3 protein: CASTSGLPNTEAFF. In DNA form, the CDR3 reads TGTGCCAGCACCTCCGGACTCCCGAACACTGAAGCTTTCTTT.

The V call is TRBV25-1, the J call TRBJ2-1; 8 nucleotides agree with TRBD1. The CDR3 loop spans 16 amino acids. V shed 2 bases and J 5 bases; nucleotides not matched to a gene: 8. The V gene's germline CDR1 is MGHDK and CDR2 SYGVNS. The CDR3 here is CASSEPDRVLNNEQFF. CDR3 coding DNA: TGTGCCAGCAGTGAACCGGACAGGGTTCTCAACAATGAGCAGTTCTTC.